Each of the 2 T cell receptor beta chains below was sequenced from the same sample in a study of blood T cell repertoires in COVID-19. The assay was immunoSEQ multiplex PCR, and TCRdb's table has in-frame clones only and misses some. The sample yields fewer than 150,000 clones, approximately 88% seen once. The sample comprised peripheral blood. The receptor source for this set is a young woman who had recovered from COVID-19.

V usage is TRBV7-2 and J usage is TRBJ2-7, with 11 bases that match TRBD2. The CDR3 runs to 15 residues. Germline CDR1 reads SGHTA; CDR2 reads FQGNSA. V dropped 4 bases and J dropped 3; count of bases not matched to a gene: 5. In nucleotides, the CDR3 is TGTGCCAGCAGCTCTCCGGGACTAGCGGTCTACGAGCAGTACTTC. This encodes CASSSPGLAVYEQYF.

The rearrangement links TRBV7-3 to TRBJ2-3, with 7 bases aligning to TRBD1. Germline CDR1 reads SGHTA; CDR2 reads FQGTGA. This CDR3 comprises 15 residues. V lost 5 bases to trimming and J lost 2 bases; unmatched junction nucleotides: 7. DNA for the CDR3: TGTGCCAGCAGCCCCGCGACAGGGTTCACAGATACGCAGTATTTT. This sequence encodes CASSPATGFTDTQYF.